This is a list of T cell receptor beta chains from one sample in a study of blood T cell repertoires in COVID-19. Libraries were prepared by immunoSEQ multiplex PCR; TCRdb keeps only in-frame clonotypes and omits some of them. The top ten hold around 2.7% of the sample, which has about 160,000 clones, under 85% seen once. The sample comprised peripheral blood. These receptors all come from a man between 65 and 85 years old with acute or convalescent COVID-19. CDR3s leave out the opening cysteine and the closing phenylalanine or tryptophan. Each record gives: V gene, clone size, CDR3 protein. Clone size is shown for a subset of rows, as once, few, many or a class of expanded clone.

>TRBV6-5|.
ASSYSGRAQQEAF
>TRBV6-5|once
ASSYTTSPDTQY
>TRBV19|.
ASRDRSSGANVLT
>TRBV3-1/TRBV3-2|.
ASNHGQGLQETQY
>TRBV18|.
ASSPLSEGGELF
>TRBV19|.
ASSNVGGFGNQPQH
>TRBV24-1|.
ATRESRGTGELF
>TRBV11-3|once
ASSSGTGGDEQY
>TRBV19|.
ASSKQGNNSPLH
>TRBV12-5|.
ASGSMSGNGELF
>TRBV5-4|.
ASSLEVGHSYEQY
>TRBV19|.
ASRTGQTNTLELF
>TRBV11-1|.
ASSYRGNYNEQF
>TRBV5-4|.
ASSLQDRGAQPQH
>TRBV6-2/TRBV6-3|.
ASSYATGGTKNIQY
>TRBV6-5|.
ASFQGWQISYEQY
>TRBV5-1|.
ASRPDRVGETQY
>TRBV3-1/TRBV3-2|.
ASSQGDSGDEKLF
>TRBV10-2|.
AGKRGPKDTEAF
>TRBV19|once
ASSMVQGAYEQY
>TRBV11-2|.
ASSLDQRSYNEQF
>TRBV27|once
ASSLFGQGARDTEAF
>TRBV5-4|.
ASRAGTESNYGYT
>TRBV6-2/TRBV6-3|.
ASSYRQGGGQPQH
>TRBV18|.
ASSSRGREKLF
>TRBV14|.
ASSPGGATDTQY
>TRBV5-4|few
ASSLGGNYGYT
>TRBV5-6|many
ASSSPVELDTEAF
>TRBV5-1|.
ASRTSGRDNEQF
>TRBV5-1|.
ASSLGDRGRGETQY